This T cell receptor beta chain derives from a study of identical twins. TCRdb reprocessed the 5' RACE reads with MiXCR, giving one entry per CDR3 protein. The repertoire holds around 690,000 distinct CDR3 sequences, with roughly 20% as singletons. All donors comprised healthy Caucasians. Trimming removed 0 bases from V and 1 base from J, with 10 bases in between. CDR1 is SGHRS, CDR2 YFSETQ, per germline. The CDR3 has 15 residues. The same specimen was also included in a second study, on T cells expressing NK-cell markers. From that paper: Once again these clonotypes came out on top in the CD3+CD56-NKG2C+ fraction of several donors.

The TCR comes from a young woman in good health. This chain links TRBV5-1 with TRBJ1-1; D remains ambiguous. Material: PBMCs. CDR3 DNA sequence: TGCGCCAGCAGCTTGGCCGTCGTCGGGAACACTGAAGCTTTCTTT. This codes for CASSLAVVGNTEAFF.